These 21 T cell receptor beta chains share one sample of origin, sequenced in a study of T cells in women clearing cervical HPV infection. TCRdb's copy holds only in-frame clones and misses some; the assay was immunoSEQ multiplex PCR. This repertoire includes around 30,000 clones. The sample consisted of blood buffy coat. These receptors were collected from a woman between 18 and 75 years old with a cervical HPV16 infection that either progressed to CIN3+ or cleared (not recorded which).

Concerning this clone itself: The read comes to an end 3 residues before the CDR3 does, leaving the germline J gene to fill in the end. This rearrangement joins TRBV5-1 to TRBJ2-6; 9 nucleotides line up with TRBD2. There are 19 residues in the CDR3. Germline CDR1 is SGHRS and CDR2 is YFSETQ. Losses at the gene ends were 3 bases for V and 0 bases for J; bases not matched to a gene: 10. CDR3 sequence reads: CASSWAGTSWNSGANVLTF. CDR3 DNA (partial): TGCGCCAGCAGCTGGGCTGGGACTAGCTGGAACTCTGGGGCCAACGTC.

A remark on this clone: The read comes to an end 3 residues before the CDR3 does, leaving the germline J gene to fill in the end. The chain links TRBV7-6 to TRBJ1-2; possible D gene TRBD1, 5 bases. The germline V gene encodes CDR1 SGHVS and CDR2 FNYEAQ. This CDR3 is built from 17 residues. The CDR3 loop reads CASSLLRGRHGTDTYTF. CDR3 DNA (partial): TGTGCCAGCAGCTTACTTAGGGGTCGTCACGGCACAGATACC.

On this clone: The read terminates 3 residues ahead of where the CDR3 ends, so the germline J gene completes it. This chain joins TRBV5-1 and TRBJ1-4, with a weak D call TRBD1 (5 bases). Germline values: CDR1 SGHRS, CDR2 YFSETQ. The CDR3 consists of 15 residues. The CDR3 sequence is CASKVESSGANVLFF. The CDR3 DNA, read in part, is TGCGCCAGCAAGGTGGAATCCTCTGGGGCCAACGTA. The full variable domain, with the rest looked up from reference TRBV5-1 and TRBJ1-4, is KAGVTQTPRYLIKTRGQQVTLSCSPISGHRSVSWYQQTPGQGLQFLFEYFSETQRNKGNFPGRFSGRQFSNSRSEMNVSTLELGDSALYLCASKVESSGANVLFFGSGTQLSVL.

A word on this clone: The CDR3 end lies 3 residues beyond the end of the read and is filled in from the germline J gene. V and J are TRBV11-2 and TRBJ2-6; D gene ambiguous. Germline V gene sequence: CDR1 SGHAT, CDR2 FQNNGV. The germline V and J ends were trimmed by 2 bases and 1 base, with 6 bases remaining between them. The CDR3 is 15 amino acids. This CDR3 is CASSLLSSGANVLTF. CDR3 DNA (partial): TGTGCCAGCAGCTTACTCTCGTCTGGGGCCAACGTC.

Considering frequency, this clone is medium-sized (0.01 to 0.1%). The read ends 3 residues shy of where the CDR3 ends; the end is completed using the germline J gene. The chain combines TRBV7-4 with TRBJ2-4; D is unclear. The CDR3 consists of 10 residues. CDR1 and CDR2 from the germline V gene are SGHVT and SQSDAQ. The CDR3 bases that were read are TGTGCCAGCAGACTTACCTCT. Translating gives CASRLTS. The complete CDR3 sequence is CASRLTSQYF.

With regard to this clone: The read gets to within 3 residues of the CDR3 end, and the germline J gene fills in the rest. The chain employs TRBV11-3 and TRBJ1-1, with 7 positions matching TRBD1. Germline V gene sequence: CDR1 SGHNT, CDR2 YENEEA. There are 13 residues in the CDR3. With V trimmed by 5 bases and J by 7 bases, 7 bases remained unmatched. Incomplete CDR3 DNA: TGTGCCAGCAGCGACAGGACAGGAGGTGAA. It is translated as CASSDRTGGE. The full CDR3 protein is CASSDRTGGEAFF.

Points on this clone: Read sequence stops 3 residues before the CDR3 end, and the germline J gene provides the missing end. This chain joins TRBV18 and TRBJ2-2, with D possibly being TRBD1 or TRBD2 (5 bases each). V gave up 1 base and J gave up 0 bases, with 9 bases separating them. Germline V gene lookup returns CDR1 KGHSH and CDR2 LQKENI. This CDR3 spans 16 amino acids. CDR3 DNA, as far as it was read: TGTGCCAGCTCACCACTCCAGGGAGCGAACACCGGGGAG. The encoded protein is CASSPLQGANTGE. The whole CDR3 reads CASSPLQGANTGELFF.

CDR3 residues: CSATDSSRGDNEQFF. The sequenced part of the CDR3 DNA is TGCAGTGCTACAGACTCTAGCCGGGGGGACAATGAG. The V call is TRBV20-1, the J call TRBJ2-1; TRBD2 matches 7 bases. The read ends 3 residues before the CDR3 terminus; that terminus is restored from the germline J gene. The CDR3 extends over 15 amino acids. Germline values: CDR1 DFQATT, CDR2 SNEGSKA (reference sequence). Trimming cost V 4 bases and J 5 bases; bases outside gene matches: 11.

In the case of this clone: The missing CDR3 end, 3 residues past where the read stops, is filled in from the germline J gene. The chain employs TRBV7-6 and TRBJ2-2; TRBD1 matches 10 bases. The length of the CDR3 is 14 residues. The germline V gene encodes CDR1 SGHVS and CDR2 FNYEAQ. The CDR3: CASSSPGTGEKLFF. CDR3 DNA, as far as it was read: TGTGCCAGCAGCTCACCCGGGACAGGGGAAAAG.

Remarks on this clone: The read gets to within 3 residues of the CDR3 end, and the germline J gene fills in the rest. This chain joins TRBV18 and TRBJ1-2; no definite D call. V lost 3 bases and J lost 3, with 8 bases in between. Germline CDR1 is KGHSH and CDR2 is LQKENI. This CDR3 spans 13 amino acids. The CDR3: CASSPGSYYGYTF. The CDR3 bases that were read are TGTGCCAGCTCACCCGGGTCTTACTATGGC.

About this clone itself: The read is 3 residues too short to cover the CDR3 end, so that end is filled in from the germline J gene. The rearrangement joins TRBV19 to TRBJ2-1, with 8 bases that match TRBD2. The CDR3 loop spans 17 amino acids. The V gene's germline CDR1 is LNHDA and CDR2 SQIVND (reference sequence). V shed 6 bases and J 9 bases; nucleotides not matched to a gene: 19. CDR3 DNA, as far as it was read: TGTGCCAGTAGCCCTCAACCCGCGGGGGGCCCAATATCTGAG. Protein: CASSPQPAGGPISE. The CDR3 reads in full as CASSPQPAGGPISEQFF.

As for this clone: The read falls 3 residues short of the CDR3 end, and the missing part is taken from the germline J gene. The chain employs TRBV20-1 and TRBJ2-3, with 9 bases aligning to TRBD1. This CDR3 is 14 amino acids long. Trimming at V came to 6 bases and at J to 3 bases, leaving 7 bases not matched to a gene. Germline CDR1 DFQATT, CDR2 SNEGSKA (reference sequence). CDR3 DNA, as far as it was read: TGCAGTGCCAGGACAGGGGATTCGACAGATACG. It codes for CSARTGDSTDT. The CDR3 in its entirety is CSARTGDSTDTQYF.

For this clone: The sequence runs out 3 residues before the end of the CDR3; the remainder is reconstructed from the germline J gene. The rearrangement uses TRBV13 and TRBJ2-2; D may correspond to TRBD1 or TRBD2 (6 bases each). Between the trimmed V and J ends, which lost 2 bases and 0 bases, there was a span of 10 bases. The CDR3 covers 16 residues. Germline V CDR1 and CDR2: PRHDT, FYEKMQ (reference sequence). The CDR3 loop reads CASSLRGTPNTGELFF. CDR3 DNA (partial): TGTGCCAGCAGCTTACGCGGGACACCGAACACCGGGGAG.

A word on this clone: The missing CDR3 end, 3 residues past where the read stops, is filled in from the germline J gene. The chain carries TRBV19 and TRBJ1-5, with TRBD1 matching 9 bases. Germline CDR1 is LNHDA and CDR2 is SQIVND (reference sequence). This CDR3 is built from 16 residues. J gave up 0 bases and V 1 base, and 1 base lay outside the gene matches. The CDR3 is CASSIVTGGSNQPQHF. The CDR3 bases that were read are TGTGCCAGTAGTATAGTGACAGGGGGTAGCAATCAGCCC.

As concerns this clone: Read coverage stops 3 residues before the CDR3 terminus; the germline J gene supplies the remainder. The gene calls are TRBV19 and TRBJ2-1; 9 nucleotides agree with TRBD2. CDR1 LNHDA and CDR2 SQIVND come from the germline V gene (reference sequence). This CDR3 contains 17 residues. Trimming at V came to 4 bases and at J to 7 bases, leaving 14 bases not matched to a gene. The sequenced part of the CDR3 DNA is TGTGCCAGTAGTACCCTCCGCGGGGCTAGCGGGGTGAATGAG. Protein product: CASSTLRGASGVNE. The whole CDR3 protein is CASSTLRGASGVNEQFF.

For this clone: The CDR3 end is not reached by the read, which stops 3 residues before it; the germline J gene fills it in. The chain has TRBV7-6 and TRBJ2-3, with TRBD2 matching over 7 bases. The CDR3 spans 15 residues. J gave up 3 bases and V 7 bases, and 10 bases lay outside the gene matches. Germline CDR1 is SGHVS and CDR2 is FNYEAQ. CDR3 region: CASTKSGVRTDTQYF. The CDR3 DNA, read in part, is TGTGCCAGCACCAAGAGCGGGGTACGGACAGATACG. Filled out from reference TRBV7-6 and TRBJ2-3, the complete variable domain reads GAGVSQSPRYKVTKRGQDVALRCDPISGHVSLYWYRQALGQGPEFLTYFNYEAQQDKSGLPNDRFSAERPEGSISTLTIQRTEQRDSAMYRCASTKSGVRTDTQYFGPGTRLTVL.

Points on this clone: The read gets to within 3 residues of the CDR3 end, and the germline J gene fills in the rest. The chain has TRBV19 and TRBJ1-2; a weak D match, TRBD1 (5 bases). Germline V CDR1 and CDR2: LNHDA, SQIVND (reference sequence). The CDR3 is 15 residues long. V was cut by 2 bases and J by 0 bases, with 10 bases left in between. The CDR3 bases that were read are TGTGCCAGTAGTATAAGAGGGGAGGCTAACTATGGC. As protein: CASSIRGEANYG. The full-length CDR3 reads as CASSIRGEANYGYTF.

Turning to this clone: The CDR3 end is not reached by the read, which stops 3 residues before it; the germline J gene fills it in. The chain combines TRBV5-1 with TRBJ2-3; 10 bases map to TRBD2. V lost 1 base, J lost 6 bases, and 5 bases stayed unmatched. Germline V CDR1 and CDR2: SGHRS, YFSETQ. The CDR3 length is 15 residues. The CDR3 region is CASSLKRGGPDTQYF. The CDR3 bases that were read are TGCGCCAGCAGCTTGAAGCGGGGGGGGCCGGATACG.

As to this clone: The read is 3 residues too short to cover the CDR3 end, so that end is filled in from the germline J gene. The chain uses TRBV19 and TRBJ1-2, with unresolved D. This CDR3 is 14 amino acids long. The germline V gene has CDR1 LNHDA and CDR2 SQIVND (reference sequence). CDR3 DNA (partial): TGTGCCAGTAGAAAACAGCTAGCGAGCTACGAC. Translating it yields CASRKQLASYD. The whole CDR3 protein reads CASRKQLASYDYTF. The variable domain in full, completed from reference TRBV19 and TRBJ1-2, reads DGGITQSPKYLFRKEGQNVTLSCEQNLNHDAMYWYRQDPGQGLRLIYYSQIVNDFQKGDIAEGYSVSREKKESFPLTVTSAQKNPTAFYLCASRKQLASYDYTFGSGTRLTVV.

Notes on this clone: Coverage ceases 3 residues before the CDR3 finishes, and the germline J gene fills in the end. This chain connects TRBV10-3 to TRBJ1-2; D not resolved. V was cut by 6 bases and J by 7 bases, with 15 bases left in between. The CDR3 totals 13 residues. CDR1 ENHRY and CDR2 SYGVKD come from the germline V gene. The CDR3 region is CAISRLERGGYTF. Partial CDR3 DNA: TGTGCCATCAGCCGCCTTGAGCGCGGTGGC.

A note on this clone: The missing CDR3 end, 3 residues past where the read stops, is filled in from the germline J gene. This sequence joins TRBV7-9 and TRBJ2-4, with D unclear. Germline V gives CDR1 SEHNR, CDR2 FQNEAQ (reference sequence). The CDR3 contains 14 residues. Partial CDR3 DNA: TGTGCCAGCAGCTTAGAACTACACGGATATGGT. Its translation is CASSLELHGYG. The complete CDR3 sequence is CASSLELHGYGQYF.